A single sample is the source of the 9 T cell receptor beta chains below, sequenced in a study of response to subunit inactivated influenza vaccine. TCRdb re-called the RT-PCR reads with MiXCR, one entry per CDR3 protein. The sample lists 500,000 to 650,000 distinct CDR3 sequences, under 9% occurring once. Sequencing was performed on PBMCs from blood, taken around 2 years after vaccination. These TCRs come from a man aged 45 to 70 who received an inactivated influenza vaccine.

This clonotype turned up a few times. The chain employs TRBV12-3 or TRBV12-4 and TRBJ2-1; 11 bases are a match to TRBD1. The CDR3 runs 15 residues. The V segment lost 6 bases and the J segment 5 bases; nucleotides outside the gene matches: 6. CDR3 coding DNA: TGTGCCAGCAGCTACCGGGACAGGGGGGACAATGAGCAGTTCTTC. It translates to CASSYRDRGDNEQFF.

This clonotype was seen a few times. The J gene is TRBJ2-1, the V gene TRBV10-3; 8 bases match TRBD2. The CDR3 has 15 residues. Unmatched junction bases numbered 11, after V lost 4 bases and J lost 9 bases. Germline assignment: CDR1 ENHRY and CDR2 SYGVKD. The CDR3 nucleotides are TGTGCCATCAGTGGAGCGGGAGCCTGGCGTGTTGAGCAGTTCTTC. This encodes CAISGAGAWRVEQFF.

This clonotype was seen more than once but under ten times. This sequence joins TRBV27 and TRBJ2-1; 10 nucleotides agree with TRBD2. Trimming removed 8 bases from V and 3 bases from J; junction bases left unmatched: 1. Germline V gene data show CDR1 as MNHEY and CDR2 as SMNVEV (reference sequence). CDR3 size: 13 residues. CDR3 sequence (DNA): TGTGCCAGCGCTAGCGGGGGCTACAATGAGCAGTTCTTC. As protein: CASASGGYNEQFF.

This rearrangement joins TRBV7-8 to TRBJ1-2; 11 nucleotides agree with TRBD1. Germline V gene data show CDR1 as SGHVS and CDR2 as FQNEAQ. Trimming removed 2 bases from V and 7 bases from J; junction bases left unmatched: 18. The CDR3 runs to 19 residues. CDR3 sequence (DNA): TGTGCCAGCAGCTTAAACCGGTGGGCTGGGACAGGGGGATCTCTTGGCTACACCTTC. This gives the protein CASSLNRWAGTGGSLGYTF.

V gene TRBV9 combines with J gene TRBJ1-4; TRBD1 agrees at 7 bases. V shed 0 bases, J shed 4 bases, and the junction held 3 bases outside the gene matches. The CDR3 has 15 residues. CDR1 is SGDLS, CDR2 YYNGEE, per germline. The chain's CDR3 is CASSVGQGINEKLFF. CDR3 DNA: TGTGCCAGCAGCGTAGGACAGGGTATTAATGAAAAACTGTTTTTT. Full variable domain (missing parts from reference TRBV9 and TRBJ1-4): DSGVTQTPKHLITATGQRVTLRCSPRSGDLSVYWYQQSLDQGLQFLIQYYNGEERAKGNILERFSAQQFPDLHSELNLSSLELGDSALYFCASSVGQGINEKLFFGSGTQLSVL.

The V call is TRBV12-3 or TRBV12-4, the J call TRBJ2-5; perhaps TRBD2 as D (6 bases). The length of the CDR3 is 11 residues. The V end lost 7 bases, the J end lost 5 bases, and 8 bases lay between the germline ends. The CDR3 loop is CASTGGETQYF. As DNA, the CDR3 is TGTGCCAGCACTGGGGGGGAGACCCAGTACTTC.

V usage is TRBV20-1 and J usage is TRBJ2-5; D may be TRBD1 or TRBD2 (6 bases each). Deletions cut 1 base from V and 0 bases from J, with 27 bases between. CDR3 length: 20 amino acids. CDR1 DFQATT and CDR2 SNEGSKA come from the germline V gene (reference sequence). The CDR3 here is CSARGPRWGAHTPYQETQYF. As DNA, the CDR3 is TGCAGTGCTAGAGGACCTAGGTGGGGGGCCCACACACCGTACCAAGAGACCCAGTACTTC.

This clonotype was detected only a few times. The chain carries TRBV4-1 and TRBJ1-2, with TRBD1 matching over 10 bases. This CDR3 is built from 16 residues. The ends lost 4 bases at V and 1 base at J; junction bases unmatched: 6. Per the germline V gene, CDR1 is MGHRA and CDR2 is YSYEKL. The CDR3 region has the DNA TGCGCCAGCAGCCGACAGGGGGCAATGAGTAACTATGGCTACACCTTC. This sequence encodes CASSRQGAMSNYGYTF.

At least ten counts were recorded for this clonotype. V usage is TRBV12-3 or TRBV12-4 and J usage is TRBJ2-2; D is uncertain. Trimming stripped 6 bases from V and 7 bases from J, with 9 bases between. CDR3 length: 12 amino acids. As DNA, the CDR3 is TGTGCCAGCAGCCCGGATGTCGGGGAGCTGTTTTTT. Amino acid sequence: CASSPDVGELFF.